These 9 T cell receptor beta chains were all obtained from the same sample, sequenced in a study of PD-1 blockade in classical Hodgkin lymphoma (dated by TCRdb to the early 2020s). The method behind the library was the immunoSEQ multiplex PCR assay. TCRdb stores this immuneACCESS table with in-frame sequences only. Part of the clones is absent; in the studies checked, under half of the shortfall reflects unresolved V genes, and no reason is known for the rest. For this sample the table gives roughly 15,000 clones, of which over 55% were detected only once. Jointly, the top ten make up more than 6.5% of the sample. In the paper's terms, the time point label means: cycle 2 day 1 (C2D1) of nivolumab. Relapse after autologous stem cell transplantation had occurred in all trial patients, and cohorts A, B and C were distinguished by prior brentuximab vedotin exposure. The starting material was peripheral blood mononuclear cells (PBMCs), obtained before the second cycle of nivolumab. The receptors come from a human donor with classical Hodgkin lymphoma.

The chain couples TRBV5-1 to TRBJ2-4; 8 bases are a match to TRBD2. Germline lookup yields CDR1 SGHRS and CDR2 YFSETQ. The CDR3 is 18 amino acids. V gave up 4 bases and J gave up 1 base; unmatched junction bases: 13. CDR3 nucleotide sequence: TGCGCCAGCAGCCCGGTCGGGGGGGGTCCTGGGGCCAAAAACATTCAGTACTTC. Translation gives CASSPVGGGPGAKNIQYF.

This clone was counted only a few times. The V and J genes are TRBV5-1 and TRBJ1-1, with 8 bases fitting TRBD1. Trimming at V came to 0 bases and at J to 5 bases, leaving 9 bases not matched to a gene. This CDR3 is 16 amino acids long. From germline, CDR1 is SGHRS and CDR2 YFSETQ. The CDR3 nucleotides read TGCGCCAGCAGCTTGGGACAGGGGAGATTGAGGACTGAAGCTTTCTTT. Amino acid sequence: CASSLGQGRLRTEAFF.

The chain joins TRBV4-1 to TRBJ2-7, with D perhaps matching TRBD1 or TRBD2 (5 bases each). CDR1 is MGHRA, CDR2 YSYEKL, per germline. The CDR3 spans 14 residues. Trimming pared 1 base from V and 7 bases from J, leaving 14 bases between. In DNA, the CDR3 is TGCGCCAGCAGCCAAGGGGGGATGGCCTTAGAGCAGTACTTC. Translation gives CASSQGGMALEQYF.

The CDR3 DNA reads TGTGCCAGCAGCTACAGGGAAGGTCAGCCCCAGCATTTT. Translating it yields CASSYREGQPQHF. J is TRBJ1-5 and V is TRBV14, with TRBD1 as a possible D gene (6 bases). The CDR3 totals 13 residues. CDR1 and CDR2 (germline): SGHDN, FVKESK. V shed 5 bases and J shed 6 bases, with 11 bases lying between them.

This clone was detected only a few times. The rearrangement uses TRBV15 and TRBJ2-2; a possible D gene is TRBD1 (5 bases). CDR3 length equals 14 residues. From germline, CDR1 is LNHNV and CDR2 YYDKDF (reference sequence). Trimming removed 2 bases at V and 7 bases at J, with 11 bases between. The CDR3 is CATSRSRDFGELFF. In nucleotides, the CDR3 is TGTGCCACCAGCAGAAGCAGGGATTTCGGGGAGCTGTTTTTT.

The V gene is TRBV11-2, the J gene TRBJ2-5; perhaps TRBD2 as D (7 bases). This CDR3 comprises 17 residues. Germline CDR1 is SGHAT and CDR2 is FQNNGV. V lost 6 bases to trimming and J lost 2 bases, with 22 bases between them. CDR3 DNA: TGTGCCAGCAGTACTACTCAGCGGGACAAGCTACAAGAGACCCAGTACTTC. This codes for CASSTTQRDKLQETQYF.

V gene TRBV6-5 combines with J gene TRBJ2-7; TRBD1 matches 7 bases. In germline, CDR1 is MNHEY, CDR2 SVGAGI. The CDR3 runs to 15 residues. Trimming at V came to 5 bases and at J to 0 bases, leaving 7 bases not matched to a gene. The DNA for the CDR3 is TGTGCCAGCAGTCCCCCGGACAGGACCTCCTACGAGCAGTACTTC. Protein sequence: CASSPPDRTSYEQYF.

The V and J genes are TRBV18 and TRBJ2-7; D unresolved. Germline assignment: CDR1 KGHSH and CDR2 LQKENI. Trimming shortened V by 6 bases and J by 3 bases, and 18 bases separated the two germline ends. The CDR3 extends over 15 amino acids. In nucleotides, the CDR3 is TGTGCCAGCTCGCTGGGTGTAGAGTGGAACTACGAGCAGTACTTC. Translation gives CASSLGVEWNYEQYF.

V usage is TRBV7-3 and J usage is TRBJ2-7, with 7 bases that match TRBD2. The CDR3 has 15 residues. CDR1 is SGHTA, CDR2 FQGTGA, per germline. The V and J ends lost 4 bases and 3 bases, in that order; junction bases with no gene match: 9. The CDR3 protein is CASSSGFGEGYEQYF. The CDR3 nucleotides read TGTGCCAGCAGCTCGGGCTTTGGGGAGGGCTACGAGCAGTACTTC.